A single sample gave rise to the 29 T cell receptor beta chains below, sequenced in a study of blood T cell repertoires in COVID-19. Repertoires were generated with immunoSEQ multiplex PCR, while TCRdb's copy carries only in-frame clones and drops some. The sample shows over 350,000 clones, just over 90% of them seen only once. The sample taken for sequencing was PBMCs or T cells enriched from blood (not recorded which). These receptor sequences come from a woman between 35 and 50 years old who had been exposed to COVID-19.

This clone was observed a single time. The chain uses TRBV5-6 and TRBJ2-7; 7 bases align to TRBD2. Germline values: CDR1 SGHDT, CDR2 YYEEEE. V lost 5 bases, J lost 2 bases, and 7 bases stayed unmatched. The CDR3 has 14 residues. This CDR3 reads CASSKTSPAYEQYF. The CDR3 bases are TGTGCCAGCAGTAAGACTAGCCCAGCCTACGAGCAGTACTTC.

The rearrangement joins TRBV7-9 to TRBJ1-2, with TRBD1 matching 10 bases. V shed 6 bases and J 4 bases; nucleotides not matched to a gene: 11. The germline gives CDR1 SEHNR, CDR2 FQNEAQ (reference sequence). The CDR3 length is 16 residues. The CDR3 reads CASSSTGGKAFYGYTF. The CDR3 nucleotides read TGTGCCAGCAGTTCGACAGGGGGCAAAGCCTTCTATGGCTACACCTTC.

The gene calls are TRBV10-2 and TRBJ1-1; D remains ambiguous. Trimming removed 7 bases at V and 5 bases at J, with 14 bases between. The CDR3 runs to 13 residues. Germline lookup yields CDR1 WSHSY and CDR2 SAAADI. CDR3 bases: TGCGCCAGCACCCTAACGGGAGGAACTGAAGCTTTCTTT. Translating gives CASTLTGGTEAFF.

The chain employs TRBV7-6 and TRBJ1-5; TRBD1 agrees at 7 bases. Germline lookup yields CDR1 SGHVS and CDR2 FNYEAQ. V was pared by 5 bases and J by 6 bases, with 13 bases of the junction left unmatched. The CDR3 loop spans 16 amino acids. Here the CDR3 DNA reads TGTGCCAGCAGCCCTAAAAGTAGACAGGGCGGTCAGCCCCAGCATTTT. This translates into CASSPKSRQGGQPQHF.

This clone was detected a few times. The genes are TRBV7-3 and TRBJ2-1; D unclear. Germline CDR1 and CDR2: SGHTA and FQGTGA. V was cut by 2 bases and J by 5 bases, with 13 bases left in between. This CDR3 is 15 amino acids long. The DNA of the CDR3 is TGTGCCAGCAGCTTATTGGAGAATGAGAACAATGAGCAGTTCTTC. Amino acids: CASSLLENENNEQFF. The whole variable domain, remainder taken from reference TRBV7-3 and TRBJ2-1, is GAGVSQTPSNKVTEKGKYVELRCDPISGHTALYWYRQSLGQGPEFLIYFQGTGAADDSGLPNDRFFAVRPEGSVSTLKIQRTERGDSAVYLCASSLLENENNEQFFGPGTRLTVL.

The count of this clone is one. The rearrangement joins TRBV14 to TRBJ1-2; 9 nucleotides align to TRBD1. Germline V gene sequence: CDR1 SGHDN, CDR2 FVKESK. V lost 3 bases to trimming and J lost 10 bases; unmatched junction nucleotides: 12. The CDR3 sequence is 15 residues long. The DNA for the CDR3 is TGTGCCAGCAGCCACAGATTCCCGGGACAGGGTGCCTACACCTTC. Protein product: CASSHRFPGQGAYTF.

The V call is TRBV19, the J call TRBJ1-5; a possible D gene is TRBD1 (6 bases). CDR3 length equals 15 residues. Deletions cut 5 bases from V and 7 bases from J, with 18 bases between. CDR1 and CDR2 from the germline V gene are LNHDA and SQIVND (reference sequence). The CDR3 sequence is CASSLGHHQKQPQHF. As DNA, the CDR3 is TGTGCCAGTAGTTTGGGACACCATCAGAAACAGCCCCAGCATTTT. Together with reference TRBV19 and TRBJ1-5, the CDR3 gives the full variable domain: DGGITQSPKYLFRKEGQNVTLSCEQNLNHDAMYWYRQDPGQGLRLIYYSQIVNDFQKGDIAEGYSVSREKKESFPLTVTSAQKNPTAFYLCASSLGHHQKQPQHFGDGTRLSIL.

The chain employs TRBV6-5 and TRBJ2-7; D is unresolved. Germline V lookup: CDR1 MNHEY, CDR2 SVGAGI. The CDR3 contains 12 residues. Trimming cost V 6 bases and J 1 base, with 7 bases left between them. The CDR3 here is CASSHRSYEQYF. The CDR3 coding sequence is TGTGCCAGCAGCCATCGGTCCTACGAGCAGTACTTC.

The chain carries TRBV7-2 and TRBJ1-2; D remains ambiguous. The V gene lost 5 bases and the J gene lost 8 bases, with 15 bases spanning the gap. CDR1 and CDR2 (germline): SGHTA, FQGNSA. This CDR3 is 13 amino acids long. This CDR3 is CASSTYISGGYTF. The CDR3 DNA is TGTGCCAGCAGCACGTACATCTCCGGGGGCTACACCTTC. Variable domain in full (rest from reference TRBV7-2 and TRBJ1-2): GAGVSQSPSNKVTEKGKDVELRCDPISGHTALYWYRQSLGQGLEFLIYFQGNSAPDKSGLPSDRFSAERTGGSVSTLTIQRTQQEDSAVYLCASSTYISGGYTFGSGTRLTVV.

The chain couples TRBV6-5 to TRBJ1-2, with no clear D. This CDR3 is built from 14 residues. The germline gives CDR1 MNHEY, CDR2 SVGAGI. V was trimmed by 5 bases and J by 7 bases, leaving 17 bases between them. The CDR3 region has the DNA TGTGCCAGCAGTAAGGAGGGTATGAGCTCTGGCTACACCTTC. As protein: CASSKEGMSSGYTF.

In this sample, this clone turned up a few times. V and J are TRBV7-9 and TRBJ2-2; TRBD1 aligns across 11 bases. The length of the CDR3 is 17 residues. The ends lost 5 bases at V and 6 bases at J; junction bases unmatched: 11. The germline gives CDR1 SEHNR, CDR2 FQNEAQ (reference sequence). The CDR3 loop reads CASSQRTGGRQAGELFF. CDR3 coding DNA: TGTGCCAGCAGCCAGCGGACAGGGGGCCGGCAGGCCGGGGAGCTGTTTTTT.

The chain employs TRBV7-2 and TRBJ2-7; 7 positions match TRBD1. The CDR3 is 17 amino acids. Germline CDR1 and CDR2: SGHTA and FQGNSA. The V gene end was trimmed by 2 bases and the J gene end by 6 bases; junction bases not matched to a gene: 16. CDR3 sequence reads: CASSLLGQTQQGTEQYF. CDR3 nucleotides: TGTGCCAGCAGCTTATTGGGACAGACTCAACAGGGGACCGAGCAGTACTTC.

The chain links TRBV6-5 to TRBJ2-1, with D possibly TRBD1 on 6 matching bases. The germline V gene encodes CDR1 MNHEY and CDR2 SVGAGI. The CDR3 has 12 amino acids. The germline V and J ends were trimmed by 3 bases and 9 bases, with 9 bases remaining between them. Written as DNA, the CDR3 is TGTGCCAGCAGTTATGGGGACACTGAGCAGTTCTTC. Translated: CASSYGDTEQFF.

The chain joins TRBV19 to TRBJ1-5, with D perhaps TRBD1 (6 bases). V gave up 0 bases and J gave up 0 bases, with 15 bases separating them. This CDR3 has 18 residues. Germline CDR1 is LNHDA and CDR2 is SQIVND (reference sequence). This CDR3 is CASSIDRRSGASNQPQHF. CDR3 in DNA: TGTGCCAGTAGTATAGACCGACGGTCAGGGGCTAGCAATCAGCCCCAGCATTTT. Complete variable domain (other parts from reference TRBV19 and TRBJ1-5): DGGITQSPKYLFRKEGQNVTLSCEQNLNHDAMYWYRQDPGQGLRLIYYSQIVNDFQKGDIAEGYSVSREKKESFPLTVTSAQKNPTAFYLCASSIDRRSGASNQPQHFGDGTRLSIL.

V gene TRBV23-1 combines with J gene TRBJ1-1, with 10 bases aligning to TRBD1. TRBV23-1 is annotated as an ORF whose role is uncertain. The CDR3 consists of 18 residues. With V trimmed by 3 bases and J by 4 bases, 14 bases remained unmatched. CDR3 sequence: CASSHSGDRGHLGTEAFF. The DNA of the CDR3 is TGCGCCAGCAGTCACTCAGGGGACAGGGGACATTTGGGCACTGAAGCTTTCTTT.

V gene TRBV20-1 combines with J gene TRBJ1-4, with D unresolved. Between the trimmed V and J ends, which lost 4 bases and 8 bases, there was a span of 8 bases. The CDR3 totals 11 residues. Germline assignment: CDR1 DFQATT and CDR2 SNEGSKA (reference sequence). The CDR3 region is CSATLSEKLFF. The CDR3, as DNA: TGCAGTGCTACTTTAAGCGAAAAACTGTTTTTT.

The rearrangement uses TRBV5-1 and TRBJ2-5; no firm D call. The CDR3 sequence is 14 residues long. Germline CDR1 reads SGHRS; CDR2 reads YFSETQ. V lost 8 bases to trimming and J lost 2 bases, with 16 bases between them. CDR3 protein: CASTRQTTQETQYF. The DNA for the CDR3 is TGCGCCAGTACCCGTCAGACAACTCAAGAGACCCAGTACTTC.

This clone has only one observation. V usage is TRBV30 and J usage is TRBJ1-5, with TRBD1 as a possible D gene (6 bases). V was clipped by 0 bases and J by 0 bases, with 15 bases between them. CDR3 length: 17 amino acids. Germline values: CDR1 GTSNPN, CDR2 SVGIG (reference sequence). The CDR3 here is CAWSVLGGLGSNQPQHF. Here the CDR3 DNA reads TGTGCCTGGAGTGTACTCGGGGGGCTTGGTAGCAATCAGCCCCAGCATTTT.

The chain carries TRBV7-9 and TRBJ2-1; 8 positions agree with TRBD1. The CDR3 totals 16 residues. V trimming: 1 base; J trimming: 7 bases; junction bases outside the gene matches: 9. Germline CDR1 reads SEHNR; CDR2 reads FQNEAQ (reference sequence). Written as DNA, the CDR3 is TGTGCCAGCAGCTTAGGGGCCGGGACAGGACCGAATGAGCAGTTCTTC. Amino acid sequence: CASSLGAGTGPNEQFF.

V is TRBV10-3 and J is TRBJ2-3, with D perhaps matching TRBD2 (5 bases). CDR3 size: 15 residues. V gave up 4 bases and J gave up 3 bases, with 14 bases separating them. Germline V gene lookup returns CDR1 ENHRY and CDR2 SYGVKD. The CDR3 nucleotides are TGTGCCATCAGTGCGGGGAGTGTAAGTACAGATACGCAGTATTTT. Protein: CAISAGSVSTDTQYF.

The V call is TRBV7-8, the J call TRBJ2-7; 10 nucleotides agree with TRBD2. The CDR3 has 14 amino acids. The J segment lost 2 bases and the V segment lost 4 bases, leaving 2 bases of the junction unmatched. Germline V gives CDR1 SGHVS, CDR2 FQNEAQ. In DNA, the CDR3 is TGTGCCAGCAGCTATAGCGGGAGGACCTACGAGCAGTACTTC. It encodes CASSYSGRTYEQYF.

The CDR3 DNA is TGTGCCAGCAGCGTATCCGGGAAGAACACTGAAGCTTTCTTT. This translates into CASSVSGKNTEAFF. V gene TRBV5-4 combines with J gene TRBJ1-1; D ambiguous. CDR3 length equals 14 residues. Trimming cost V 4 bases and J 1 base, with 11 bases left between them. Germline values: CDR1 SGHNT, CDR2 YYREEE (reference sequence).

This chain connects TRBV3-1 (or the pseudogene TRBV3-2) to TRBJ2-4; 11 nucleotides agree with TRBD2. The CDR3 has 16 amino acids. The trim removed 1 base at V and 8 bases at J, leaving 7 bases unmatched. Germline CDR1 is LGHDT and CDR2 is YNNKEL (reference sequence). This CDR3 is CASSQGVAGGQDIQYF. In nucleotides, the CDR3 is TGTGCCAGCAGCCAAGGGGTAGCGGGGGGGCAGGACATTCAGTACTTC.

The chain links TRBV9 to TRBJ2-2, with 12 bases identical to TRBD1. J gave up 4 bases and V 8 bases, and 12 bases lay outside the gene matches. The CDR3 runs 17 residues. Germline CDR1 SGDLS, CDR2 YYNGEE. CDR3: CASARLGQGASTGELFF. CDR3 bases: TGTGCCAGTGCCCGACTGGGACAGGGGGCTTCCACCGGGGAGCTGTTTTTT.

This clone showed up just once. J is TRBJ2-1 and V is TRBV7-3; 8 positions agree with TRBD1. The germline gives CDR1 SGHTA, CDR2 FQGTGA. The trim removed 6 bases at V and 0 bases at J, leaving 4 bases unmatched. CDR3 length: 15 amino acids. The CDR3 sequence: CASRRQGTSYNEQFF. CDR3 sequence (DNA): TGTGCCAGCAGGCGACAGGGGACCTCCTACAATGAGCAGTTCTTC.

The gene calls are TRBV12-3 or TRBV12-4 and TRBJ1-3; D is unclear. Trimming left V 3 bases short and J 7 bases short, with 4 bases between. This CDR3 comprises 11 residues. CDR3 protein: CASSLRNTIYF. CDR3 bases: TGTGCCAGCAGTTTGCGGAACACCATATATTTT.

Written as DNA, the CDR3 is TGTGCCTGGAGTGTTTTAGCGGGATATAACACCGGGGAGCTGTTTTTT. Residues: CAWSVLAGYNTGELFF. V and J are TRBV30 and TRBJ2-2; 8 bases map to TRBD2. The germline V gene encodes CDR1 GTSNPN and CDR2 SVGIG (reference sequence). The V and J ends lost 0 bases and 2 bases, in that order; junction bases with no gene match: 5. The CDR3 spans 16 residues.

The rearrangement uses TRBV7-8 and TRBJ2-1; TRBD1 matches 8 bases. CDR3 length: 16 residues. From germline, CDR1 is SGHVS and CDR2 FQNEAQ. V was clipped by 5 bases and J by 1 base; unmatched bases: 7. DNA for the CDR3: TGTGCCAGCAGCCTAAGACAGGGGCGATCCTACAATGAGCAGTTCTTC. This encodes CASSLRQGRSYNEQFF.

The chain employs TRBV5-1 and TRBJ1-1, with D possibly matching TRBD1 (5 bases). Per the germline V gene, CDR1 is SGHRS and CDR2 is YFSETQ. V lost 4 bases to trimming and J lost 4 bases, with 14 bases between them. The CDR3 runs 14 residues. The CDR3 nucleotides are TGCGCCAGCAGCCCACAGGCGAGTACCACTGAAGCTTTCTTT. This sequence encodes CASSPQASTTEAFF.